These 2 T cell receptor beta chains were all obtained from the same sample, sequenced in a study of PD-1 blockade in classical Hodgkin lymphoma. Produced via immunoSEQ multiplex PCR; TCRdb's table is partial and in-frame only. The sample lists tens of thousands of clones, 90% to 95% occurring once. Time point defined: newly diagnosed, previously untreated cHL patient sample. Sequences were obtained from peripheral blood mononuclear cells (PBMCs). These receptors were obtained from a human donor with classical Hodgkin lymphoma.

This clone has only one observation. The V and J genes are TRBV19 and TRBJ2-7; D perhaps matches TRBD1 (5 bases). Trimming pared 3 bases from V and 3 bases from J, leaving 12 bases between. The V gene's germline CDR1 is LNHDA and CDR2 SQIVND (reference sequence). The CDR3 loop spans 14 amino acids. The CDR3 coding sequence is TGTGCCAGTAGTATGTTCGGCAGGGACTACGAGCAGTACTTC. It translates to CASSMFGRDYEQYF.

The CDR3 protein is CASSPTTRSGELFF. In DNA form, the CDR3 reads TGTGCCAGCTCACCCACAACCCGCTCCGGGGAGCTGTTTTTT. This chain connects TRBV18 to TRBJ2-2; D unresolved. Germline-derived CDR1 and CDR2 are KGHSH and LQKENI. The V and J ends lost 3 bases and 6 bases respectively, with 11 bases between them. This CDR3 contains 14 residues.